The 28 T cell receptor beta chains in this list originate from one sample, sequenced in a study of OX40 agonist ivuxolimab in advanced cancers. The assay was immunoSEQ multiplex PCR, and TCRdb's table has in-frame clones only and misses some. In the table there are approximately 100,000 clones, about 90% of which are singletons. Sequencing was performed on CD4+ or CD8+ T cells sorted from blood, taken in a trial of the OX40 agonist ivuxolimab. These receptors were taken from an adult with an advanced solid tumor such as melanoma, head and neck, liver or kidney cancer.

The table lists this clone with a few counts. The chain has TRBV2 and TRBJ1-5; a possible D gene is TRBD1 (5 bases). Trimming shortened V by 0 bases and J by 4 bases, and 10 bases separated the two germline ends. Germline CDR1 is SNHLY and CDR2 is FYNNEI. The CDR3 consists of 15 residues. The CDR3 DNA sequence: TGTGCCAGCAGTGAAGCGCTGGGGGGGAATCAGCCCCAGCATTTT. It is translated as CASSEALGGNQPQHF. The full variable domain, its missing parts supplied by reference TRBV2 and TRBJ1-5, is EPEVTQTPSHQVTQMGQEVILRCVPISNHLYFYWYRQILGQKVEFLVSFYNNEISEKSEIFDDQFSVERPDGSNFTLKIRSTKLEDSAMYFCASSEALGGNQPQHFGDGTRLSIL.

The chain's CDR3 is CASSDGGDTGELFF. In nucleotides, the CDR3 is TGTGCCAGCAGTGATGGGGGCGACACCGGGGAGCTGTTTTTT. The chain recombines TRBV7-2 with TRBJ2-2; the D gene is possibly TRBD1 (6 bases). Trimming cost V 6 bases and J 3 bases, with 11 bases left between them. CDR3 length: 14 amino acids. Germline-derived CDR1 and CDR2 are SGHTA and FQGNSA.

This chain uses TRBV7-9 with TRBJ2-7; 8 nucleotides align to TRBD1. The trim removed 7 bases at V and 6 bases at J, leaving 5 bases unmatched. This CDR3 spans 12 amino acids. Germline V gives CDR1 SEHNR, CDR2 FQNEAQ (reference sequence). CDR3 sequence (DNA): TGTGCCAGCACAGGACAGGGCAGCGAGCAGTACTTC. Protein product: CASTGQGSEQYF. Variable domain in full (rest from reference TRBV7-9 and TRBJ2-7): DTGVSQNPRHKITKRGQNVTFRCDPISEHNRLYWYRQTLGQGPEFLTYFQNEAQLEKSRLLSDRFSAERPKGSFSTLEIQRTEQGDSAMYLCASTGQGSEQYFGPGTRLTVT.

The V gene is TRBV4-1, the J gene TRBJ2-7, with a weak D call TRBD1 (6 bases). Germline CDR1 and CDR2: MGHRA and YSYEKL. Trimming removed 1 base at V and 5 bases at J, with 12 bases between. The CDR3 loop spans 14 amino acids. This chain's CDR3 is CASSQGTGTHEQYF. In nucleotides, the CDR3 is TGCGCCAGCAGCCAAGGAACAGGGACCCACGAGCAGTACTTC.

The genes are TRBV11-2 and TRBJ1-4, with 7 nucleotides matching TRBD1. The ends lost 8 bases at V and 4 bases at J; junction bases unmatched: 19. Germline CDR1 reads SGHAT; CDR2 reads FQNNGV. The CDR3 sequence is 18 residues long. Here the CDR3 DNA reads TGTGCCAGCGGGAACCCTCTTGGGGAGAGGGGGCGTAATGAAAAACTGTTTTTT. Translation gives CASGNPLGERGRNEKLFF.

V gene TRBV7-8 combines with J gene TRBJ2-7; maybe TRBD2 (5 bases). There are 13 residues in the CDR3. The V end was cut by 5 bases, the J end by 4 bases, with 12 bases between. CDR1 SGHVS and CDR2 FQNEAQ come from the germline V gene. CDR3 amino acids: CASSPRGKYEQYF. The CDR3 nucleotides are TGTGCCAGCAGCCCTAGAGGGAAGTACGAGCAGTACTTC.

The V call is TRBV6-5, the J call TRBJ1-3; 9 nucleotides align to TRBD1. V dropped 5 bases and J dropped 5; count of bases not matched to a gene: 7. CDR1 MNHEY and CDR2 SVGAGI come from the germline V gene. The CDR3 extends over 15 amino acids. The CDR3 DNA reads TGTGCCAGCAGTCTGGGACAGGGCTACAGAAACACCATATATTTT. Its protein is CASSLGQGYRNTIYF.

The genes are TRBV9 and TRBJ1-2; D gene ambiguous. Per the germline V gene, CDR1 is SGDLS and CDR2 is YYNGEE. The CDR3 runs 14 residues. Trimming took off 1 base at V and 4 bases at J, with 11 bases between the two ends. DNA for the CDR3: TGTGCCAGCAGCGTAAGAGACGTAAGCTATGGCTACACCTTC. It is translated as CASSVRDVSYGYTF.

This chain connects TRBV7-2 to TRBJ1-1; D ambiguous. Germline-derived CDR1 and CDR2 are SGHTA and FQGNSA. Trimming pared 1 base from V and 7 bases from J, leaving 13 bases between. This CDR3 has 14 residues. CDR3 nucleotides: TGTGCCAGCAGCTTAGATCGTGCGGCAGATGAAGCTTTCTTT. Translating it yields CASSLDRAADEAFF. Full variable domain (outside the CDR3, taken from reference TRBV7-2 and TRBJ1-1): GAGVSQSPSNKVTEKGKDVELRCDPISGHTALYWYRQSLGQGLEFLIYFQGNSAPDKSGLPSDRFSAERTGGSVSTLTIQRTQQEDSAVYLCASSLDRAADEAFFGQGTRLTVV.

The J gene is TRBJ2-7, the V gene TRBV4-1; TRBD2 is a possible D gene (6 bases). V lost 0 bases and J 0 bases, leaving 9 bases between the germline ends. This CDR3 has 15 residues. The V gene's germline CDR1 is MGHRA and CDR2 YSYEKL. The CDR3 DNA is TGCGCCAGCAGCCAAGATCCGCGGGGCTCCTACGAGCAGTACTTC. Its protein product is CASSQDPRGSYEQYF.

The genes are TRBV4-2 and TRBJ2-3; 10 positions match TRBD2. Germline V gene data show CDR1 as LGHNA and CDR2 as YNFKEQ. J lost 6 bases, V lost 1 base, and 7 bases had no gene match. The CDR3 spans 16 residues. In DNA form, the CDR3 reads TGTGCCAGCAGCCAAGGGGCTAGCGGGGGAGTGGATACGCAGTATTTT. Residues: CASSQGASGGVDTQYF.

This chain links TRBV7-9 with TRBJ1-5; no firm D call. Germline V CDR1 and CDR2: SEHNR, FQNEAQ (reference sequence). The CDR3 is 15 amino acids. With 1 base removed from V and 3 bases from J, the gap between germline ends came to 10 bases. CDR3 sequence (DNA): TGTGCCAGCAGCTTAGAGCCCGGTCCCAATCAGCCCCAGCATTTT. As protein: CASSLEPGPNQPQHF. The full variable domain, its missing parts supplied by reference TRBV7-9 and TRBJ1-5, is DTGVSQNPRHKITKRGQNVTFRCDPISEHNRLYWYRQTLGQGPEFLTYFQNEAQLEKSRLLSDRFSAERPKGSFSTLEIQRTEQGDSAMYLCASSLEPGPNQPQHFGDGTRLSIL.

This clone appeared a single time. The DNA for the CDR3 is TGTGCCAGCAGCCCTCTATCTAATAGCAATCAGCCCCAGCATTTT. Translated: CASSPLSNSNQPQHF. This chain links TRBV7-9 with TRBJ1-5, with no clear D. The CDR3 is 15 amino acids. Germline V gene lookup returns CDR1 SEHNR and CDR2 FQNEAQ (reference sequence). With 5 bases removed from V and 0 bases from J, the gap between germline ends came to 11 bases.

The chain uses TRBV9 and TRBJ2-5; the match to TRBD1 covers 11 bases. V lost 2 bases and J lost 3; bases outside the gene matches: 0. CDR1 is SGDLS and CDR2 is YYNGEE in the germline V gene. This CDR3 has 14 amino acids. The CDR3 coding sequence is TGTGCCAGCAGCGTGGGACAGGGGGAAGAGACCCAGTACTTC. Its translation is CASSVGQGEETQYF.

This sequence joins TRBV6-6 and TRBJ1-5, with D tentatively TRBD1 (5 bases). Trimming stripped 7 bases from V and 3 bases from J, with 13 bases between. Germline CDR1 reads MNHNY; CDR2 reads SVGAGI (reference sequence). This CDR3 region has 14 residues. The CDR3 reads CASTRQGSNQPQHF. Written as DNA, the CDR3 is TGTGCCAGCACACGGCAGGGATCCAATCAGCCCCAGCATTTT.

J is TRBJ1-2 and V is TRBV2; D ambiguous. V lost 8 bases, J lost 7 bases, and 20 bases lay in between. This CDR3 has 14 amino acids. The germline V gene encodes CDR1 SNHLY and CDR2 FYNNEI. The CDR3: CASSISGQAFGYTF. DNA for the CDR3: TGTGCCAGCTCCATTTCCGGGCAGGCCTTTGGCTACACCTTC.

The chain is built from TRBV2 and TRBJ1-5; D is perhaps TRBD1 (6 bases). The germline V gene has CDR1 SNHLY and CDR2 FYNNEI. The V end was cut by 4 bases, the J end by 5 bases, with 15 bases between. The CDR3 length is 15 residues. The CDR3 spells CASSGSGGGDQPQHF. The CDR3 bases are TGTGCCAGCAGTGGGTCTGGGGGGGGCGATCAGCCCCAGCATTTT.

This chain uses TRBV30 with TRBJ2-3; D tentatively reads TRBD1 or TRBD2 (5 bases each). V lost 2 bases to trimming and J lost 1 base, with 7 bases between them. From germline, CDR1 is GTSNPN and CDR2 SVGIG (reference sequence). This CDR3 is built from 13 residues. CDR3 DNA sequence: TGTGCCTGGAGTCTGGGGGGCACAGATACGCAGTATTTT. Its translation is CAWSLGGTDTQYF.

CDR3 loop: CASRNTGTPNYGYTF. As DNA, the CDR3 is TGTGCCAGCAGAAATACCGGGACCCCTAACTATGGCTACACCTTC. The gene calls are TRBV6-5 and TRBJ1-2; tentative D call: TRBD1 (5 bases). Trimming removed 6 bases at V and 0 bases at J, with 14 bases between. The germline V gene has CDR1 MNHEY and CDR2 SVGAGI. The CDR3 runs to 15 residues.

In its sample, this clone was seen a few times. The chain is built from TRBV28 and TRBJ1-2, with no clear D. CDR1 and CDR2 from the germline V gene are MDHEN and SYDVKM. The CDR3 loop spans 17 amino acids. With 7 bases removed from V and 0 bases from J, the gap between germline ends came to 21 bases. CDR3 residues: CASNRWLRQLANYGYTF. In DNA form, the CDR3 reads TGTGCCAGCAACCGCTGGTTGAGACAACTAGCTAACTATGGCTACACCTTC.

The rearrangement links TRBV29-1 to TRBJ1-5; a weak D match, TRBD1 (6 bases). CDR1 is SQVTM, CDR2 ANQGSEA, per germline. The germline V and J ends were trimmed by 4 bases and 8 bases, with 18 bases remaining between them. The CDR3 runs to 14 residues. The CDR3 loop is CSVGAGGGAEPQHF. The CDR3 DNA is TGCAGCGTTGGAGCCGGAGGGGGAGCGGAGCCCCAGCATTTT.

The chain uses TRBV6-4 and TRBJ1-5; D possibly corresponds to TRBD1 (6 bases). Germline V lookup: CDR1 MRHNA, CDR2 SNTAGT. CDR3 length equals 16 residues. Trimming pared 0 bases from V and 4 bases from J, leaving 13 bases between. The CDR3 nucleotides are TGTGCCAGCAGTGACTCGAGACAGGAGGGAAATCAGCCCCAGCATTTT. Residues: CASSDSRQEGNQPQHF.

The chain uses TRBV5-1 and TRBJ2-1; perhaps TRBD2 as D (5 bases). The length of the CDR3 is 17 residues. Germline CDR1 SGHRS, CDR2 YFSETQ. The V gene lost 4 bases and the J gene lost 3 bases, with 20 bases spanning the gap. The CDR3 loop reads CASSRSTRSVNYNEQFF. The CDR3 nucleotides are TGCGCCAGCAGCCGGAGTACTAGGTCAGTGAACTACAATGAGCAGTTCTTC.

The chain has TRBV7-2 and TRBJ2-3; 8 bases fit TRBD2. The CDR3 sequence is 16 residues long. After removal of 5 bases from V and 10 bases from J, the junction contained 17 bases not matched to a gene. The germline V gene encodes CDR1 SGHTA and CDR2 FQGNSA. The CDR3 region has the DNA TGTGCCAGCAGCCCACAGTCCGGGGGGGCCCGGTCAGCGCAGTATTTT. This encodes CASSPQSGGARSAQYF. The variable domain in full, with the rest retrieved from reference TRBV7-2 and TRBJ2-3, is GAGVSQSPSNKVTEKGKDVELRCDPISGHTALYWYRQSLGQGLEFLIYFQGNSAPDKSGLPSDRFSAERTGGSVSTLTIQRTQQEDSAVYLCASSPQSGGARSAQYFGPGTRLTVL.

This chain joins TRBV6-6 and TRBJ1-2; D gene uncertain. This CDR3 region has 12 residues. The V gene lost 2 bases and the J gene lost 8 bases, with 9 bases spanning the gap. Per germline, CDR1 MNHNY and CDR2 SVGAGI (reference sequence). CDR3 nucleotides: TGTGCCAGCAGTTACGAGGCTGTCGGCTACACCTTC. It encodes CASSYEAVGYTF.

The J gene is TRBJ1-4, the V gene TRBV5-1; unclear D gene. Per the germline V gene, CDR1 is SGHRS and CDR2 is YFSETQ. The CDR3 is 14 amino acids. Deletions cut 4 bases from V and 0 bases from J, with 7 bases between. The DNA for the CDR3 is TGCGCCAGCAGCATCATGGCAACTAATGAAAAACTGTTTTTT. The encoded protein is CASSIMATNEKLFF.

CDR3 DNA: TGTGCCAGCTCCAGGAACTATGGCTACACCTTC. Encoded protein: CASSRNYGYTF. The J gene is TRBJ1-2, the V gene TRBV6-5, with D unclear. The CDR3 has 11 amino acids. Germline lookup yields CDR1 MNHEY and CDR2 SVGAGI. V was pared by 8 bases and J by 2 bases, with 6 bases between.

A note on this clone: In the same sample, other DNA sequences code for this CDR3. The genes are TRBV28 and TRBJ1-5, with 9 bases that match TRBD1. CDR3 length: 14 residues. Losses at the gene ends were 9 bases for V and 0 bases for J; bases not matched to a gene: 3. The germline CDR1 and CDR2 sequences are MDHEN and SYDVKM. CDR3 nucleotides: TGTGCCAGTCGACAGGGGGATAGCAATCAGCCCCAGCATTTT. Amino acids: CASRQGDSNQPQHF. The full variable domain, completed using reference TRBV28 and TRBJ1-5, is DVKVTQSSRYLVKRTGEKVFLECVQDMDHENMFWYRQDPGLGLRLIYFSYDVKMKEKGDIPEGYSVSREKKERFSLILESASTNQTSMYLCASRQGDSNQPQHFGDGTRLSIL.